This T cell receptor (beta chain) derives from a study of technical replicates of blood from a few donors. V was trimmed by 4 bases and J by 2 bases, leaving 8 bases between them. The CDR3 runs to 14 residues. Germline lookup yields CDR1 MNHEY and CDR2 SMNVEV (reference sequence). Data came from immunoSEQ multiplex PCR; TCRdb stores just in-frame clones and leaves some out. The repertoire has some 100,000 clones, nearly 96% of them found once; the top ten carry approximately 0.2%. This rearrangement joins TRBV27 to TRBJ1-4; D unclear. The clonotype comes from a human donor in good health. The sequencing input was T cells isolated from PBMCs. CDR3 coding DNA: TGTGCCAGCAGTTCACCAGCGACTAATGAAAAACTGTTTTTT. Its protein product is CASSSPATNEKLFF. Complete variable domain (other parts from reference TRBV27 and TRBJ1-4): EAQVTQNPRYLITVTGKKLTVTCSQNMNHEYMSWYRQDPGLGLRQIYYSMNVEVTDKGDVPEGYKVSRKEKRNFPLILESPSPNQTSLYFCASSSPATNEKLFFGSGTQLSVL.